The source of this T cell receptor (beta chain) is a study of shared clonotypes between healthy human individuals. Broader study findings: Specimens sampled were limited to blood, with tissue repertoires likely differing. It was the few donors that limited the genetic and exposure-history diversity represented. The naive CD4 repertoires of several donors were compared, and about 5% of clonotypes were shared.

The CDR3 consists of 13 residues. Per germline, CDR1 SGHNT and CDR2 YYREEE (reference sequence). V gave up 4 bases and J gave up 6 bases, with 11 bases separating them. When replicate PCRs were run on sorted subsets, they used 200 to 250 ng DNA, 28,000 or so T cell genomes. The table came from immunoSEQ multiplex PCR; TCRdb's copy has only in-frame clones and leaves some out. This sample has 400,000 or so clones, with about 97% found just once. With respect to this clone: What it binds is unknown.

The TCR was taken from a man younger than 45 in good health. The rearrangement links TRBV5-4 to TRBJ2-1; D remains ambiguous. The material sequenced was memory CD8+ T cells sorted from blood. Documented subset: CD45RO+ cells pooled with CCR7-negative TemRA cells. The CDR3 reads CASSRTASNEQFF. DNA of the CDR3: TGTGCCAGCAGCCGTACGGCTAGCAATGAGCAGTTCTTC.